This T cell receptor (beta chain) stems from a study of technical replicates of blood from a handful of donors. The method was immunoSEQ multiplex PCR; TCRdb's version includes in-frame clones alone and lacks a portion of them. The sample has about 83,000 clones; over 75% are singletons. This CDR3 has 12 residues. With 6 bases removed from V and 4 bases from J, the gap between germline ends came to 9 bases. Germline CDR1 reads MNHEY; CDR2 reads SMNVEV (reference sequence). The source of this sequence is a human donor in good health. This chain connects TRBV27 to TRBJ1-1; D not resolved. The sequencing sample was made of T cells isolated from PBMCs. The CDR3, as DNA: TGTGCCAGCAGGATCGCGGGCACTGAAGCTTTCTTT. Translating gives CASRIAGTEAFF.